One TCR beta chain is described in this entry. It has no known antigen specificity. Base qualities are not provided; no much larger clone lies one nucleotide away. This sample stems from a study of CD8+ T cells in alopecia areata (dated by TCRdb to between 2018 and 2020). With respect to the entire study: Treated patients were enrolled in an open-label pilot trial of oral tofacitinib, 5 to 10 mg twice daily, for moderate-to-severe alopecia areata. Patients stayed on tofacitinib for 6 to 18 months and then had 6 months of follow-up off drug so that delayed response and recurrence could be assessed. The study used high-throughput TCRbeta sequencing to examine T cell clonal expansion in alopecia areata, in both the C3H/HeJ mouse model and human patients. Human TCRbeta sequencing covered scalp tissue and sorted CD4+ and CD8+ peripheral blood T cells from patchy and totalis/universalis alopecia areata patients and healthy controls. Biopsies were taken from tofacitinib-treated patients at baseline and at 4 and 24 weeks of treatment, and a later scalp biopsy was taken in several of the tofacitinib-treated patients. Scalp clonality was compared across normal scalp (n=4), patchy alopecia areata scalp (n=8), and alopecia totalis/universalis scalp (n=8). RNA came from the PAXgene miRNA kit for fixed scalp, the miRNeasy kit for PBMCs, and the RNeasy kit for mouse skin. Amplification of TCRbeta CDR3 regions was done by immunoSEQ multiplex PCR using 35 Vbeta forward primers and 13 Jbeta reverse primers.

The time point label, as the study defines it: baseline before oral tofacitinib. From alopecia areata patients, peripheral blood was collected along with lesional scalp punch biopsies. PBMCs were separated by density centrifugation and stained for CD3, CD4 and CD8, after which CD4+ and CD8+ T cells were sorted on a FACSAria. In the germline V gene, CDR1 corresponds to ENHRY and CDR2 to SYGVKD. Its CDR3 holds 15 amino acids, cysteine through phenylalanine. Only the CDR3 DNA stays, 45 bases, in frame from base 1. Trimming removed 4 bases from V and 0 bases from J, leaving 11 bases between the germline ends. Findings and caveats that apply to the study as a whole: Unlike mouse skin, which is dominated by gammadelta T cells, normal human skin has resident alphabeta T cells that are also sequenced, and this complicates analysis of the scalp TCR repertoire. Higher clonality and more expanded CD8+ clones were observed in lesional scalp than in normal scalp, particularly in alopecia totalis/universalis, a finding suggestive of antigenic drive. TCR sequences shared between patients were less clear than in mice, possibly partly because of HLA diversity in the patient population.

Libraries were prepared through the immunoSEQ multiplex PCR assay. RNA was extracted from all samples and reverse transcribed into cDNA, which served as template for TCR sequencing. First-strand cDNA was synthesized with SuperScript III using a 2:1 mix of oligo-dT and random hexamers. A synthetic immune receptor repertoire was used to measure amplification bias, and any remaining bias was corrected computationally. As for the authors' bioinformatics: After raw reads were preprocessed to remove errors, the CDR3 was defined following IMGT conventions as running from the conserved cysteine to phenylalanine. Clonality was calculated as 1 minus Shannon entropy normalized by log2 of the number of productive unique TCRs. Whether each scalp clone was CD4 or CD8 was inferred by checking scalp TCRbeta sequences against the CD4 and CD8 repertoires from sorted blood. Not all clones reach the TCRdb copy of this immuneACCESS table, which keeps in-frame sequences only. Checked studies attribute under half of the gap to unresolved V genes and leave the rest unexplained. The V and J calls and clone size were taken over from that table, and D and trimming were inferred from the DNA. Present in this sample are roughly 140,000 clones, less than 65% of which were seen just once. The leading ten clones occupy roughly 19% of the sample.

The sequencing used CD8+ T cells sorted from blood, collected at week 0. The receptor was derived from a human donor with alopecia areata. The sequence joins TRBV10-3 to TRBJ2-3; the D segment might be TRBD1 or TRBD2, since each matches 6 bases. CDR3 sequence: CAISGTGRSTDTQYF. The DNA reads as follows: TGTGCCATCAGTGGTACAGGGAGGAGCACAGATACGCAGTATTTT.